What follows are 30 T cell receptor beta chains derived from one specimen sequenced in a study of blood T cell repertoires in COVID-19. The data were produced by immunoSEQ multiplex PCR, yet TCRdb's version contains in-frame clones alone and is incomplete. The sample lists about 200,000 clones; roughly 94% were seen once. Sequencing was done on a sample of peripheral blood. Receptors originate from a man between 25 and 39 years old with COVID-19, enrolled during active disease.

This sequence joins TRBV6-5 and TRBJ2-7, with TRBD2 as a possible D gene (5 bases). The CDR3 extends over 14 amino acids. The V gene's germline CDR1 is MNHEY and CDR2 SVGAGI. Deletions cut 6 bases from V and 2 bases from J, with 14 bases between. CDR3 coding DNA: TGTGCCAGCAGCCGGGATGAAGGCCCCTACGAGCAGTACTTC. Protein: CASSRDEGPYEQYF.

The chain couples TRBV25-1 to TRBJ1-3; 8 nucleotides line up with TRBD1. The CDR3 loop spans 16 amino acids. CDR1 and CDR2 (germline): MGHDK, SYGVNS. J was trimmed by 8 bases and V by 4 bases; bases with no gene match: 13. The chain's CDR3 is CASSALPGQGYDTIYF. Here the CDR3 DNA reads TGTGCCAGCAGTGCCCTTCCTGGACAGGGATACGACACCATATATTTT.

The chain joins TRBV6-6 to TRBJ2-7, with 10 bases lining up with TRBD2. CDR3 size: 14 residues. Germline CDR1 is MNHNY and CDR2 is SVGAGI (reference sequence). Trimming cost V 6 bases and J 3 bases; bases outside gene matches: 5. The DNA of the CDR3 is TGTGCCAGCAGCCCTTCTAGCGGGGGCTACGAGCAGTACTTC. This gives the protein CASSPSSGGYEQYF.

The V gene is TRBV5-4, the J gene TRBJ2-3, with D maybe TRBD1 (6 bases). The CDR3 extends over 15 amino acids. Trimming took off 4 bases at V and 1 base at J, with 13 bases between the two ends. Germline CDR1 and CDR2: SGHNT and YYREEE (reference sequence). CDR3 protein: CASSPGQKGTDTQYF. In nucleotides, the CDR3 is TGTGCCAGCAGCCCCGGACAGAAAGGCACAGATACGCAGTATTTT.

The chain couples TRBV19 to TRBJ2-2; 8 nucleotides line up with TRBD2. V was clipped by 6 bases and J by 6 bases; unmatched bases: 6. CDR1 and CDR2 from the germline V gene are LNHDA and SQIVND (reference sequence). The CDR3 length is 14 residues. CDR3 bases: TGTGCCAGTAGCGCCGGGGGGGCGGCCGGGGAGCTGTTTTTT. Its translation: CASSAGGAAGELFF.

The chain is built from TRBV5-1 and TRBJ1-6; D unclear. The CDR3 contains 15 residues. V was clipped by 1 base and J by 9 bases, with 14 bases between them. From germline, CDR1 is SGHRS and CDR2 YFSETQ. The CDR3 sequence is CASSLFGETSSPLHF. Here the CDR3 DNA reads TGCGCCAGCAGCTTGTTCGGGGAAACAAGTTCACCCCTCCACTTT.

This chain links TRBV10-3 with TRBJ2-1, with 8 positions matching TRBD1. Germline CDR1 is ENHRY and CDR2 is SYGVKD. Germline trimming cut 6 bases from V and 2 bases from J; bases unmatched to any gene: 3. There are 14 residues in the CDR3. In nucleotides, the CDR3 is TGTGCCATCAGGCCGGGACAGGCCTACAATGAGCAGTTCTTC. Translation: CAIRPGQAYNEQFF.

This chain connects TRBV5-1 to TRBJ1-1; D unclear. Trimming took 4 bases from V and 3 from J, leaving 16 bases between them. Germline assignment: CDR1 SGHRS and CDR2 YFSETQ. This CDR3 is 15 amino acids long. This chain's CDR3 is CASSPLPTRDTEAFF. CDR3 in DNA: TGCGCCAGCAGCCCCTTACCAACCCGAGACACTGAAGCTTTCTTT.

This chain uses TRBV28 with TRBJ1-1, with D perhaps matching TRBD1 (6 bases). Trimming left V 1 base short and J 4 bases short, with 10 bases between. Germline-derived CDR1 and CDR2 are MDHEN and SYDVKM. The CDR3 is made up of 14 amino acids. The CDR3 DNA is TGTGCCAGCAGTTTATCAAACAGGGCCACTGAAGCTTTCTTT. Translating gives CASSLSNRATEAFF.

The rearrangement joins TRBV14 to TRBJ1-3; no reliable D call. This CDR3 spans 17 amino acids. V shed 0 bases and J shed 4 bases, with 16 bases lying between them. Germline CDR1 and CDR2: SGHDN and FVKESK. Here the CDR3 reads CASSQDGPSRRGNTIYF. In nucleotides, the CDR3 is TGTGCCAGCAGCCAAGATGGCCCCTCTCGGAGAGGAAACACCATATATTTT.

CDR3 DNA sequence: TGTGCCAGCAATAGCAAACAGGGGAGCAATCAGCCCCAGCATTTT. It is translated as CASNSKQGSNQPQHF. V and J are TRBV6-5 and TRBJ1-5; the match to TRBD1 covers 7 bases. Germline CDR1 reads MNHEY; CDR2 reads SVGAGI. The CDR3 loop spans 15 amino acids. V was clipped by 7 bases and J by 1 base; unmatched bases: 7.

CDR3 amino acids: CATSDGGQGNTGELFF. CDR3 coding DNA: TGTGCCACCAGTGATGGGGGACAGGGGAACACCGGGGAGCTGTTTTTT. The chain joins TRBV24-1 to TRBJ2-2; TRBD1 agrees at 9 bases. The V segment lost 3 bases and the J segment 1 base; nucleotides outside the gene matches: 2. The CDR3 totals 16 residues. Germline CDR1 is KGHDR and CDR2 is SFDVKD.

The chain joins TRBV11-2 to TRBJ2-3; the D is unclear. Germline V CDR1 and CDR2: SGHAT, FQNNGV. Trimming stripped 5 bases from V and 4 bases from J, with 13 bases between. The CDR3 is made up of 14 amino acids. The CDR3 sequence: CASSDLTWSDTQYF. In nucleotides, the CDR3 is TGTGCCAGCAGCGACCTGACTTGGTCAGATACGCAGTATTTT.

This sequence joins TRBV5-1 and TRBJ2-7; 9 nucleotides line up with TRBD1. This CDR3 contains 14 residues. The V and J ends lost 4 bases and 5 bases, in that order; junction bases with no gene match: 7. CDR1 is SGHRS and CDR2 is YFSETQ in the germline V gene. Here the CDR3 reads CASSARDRAHEQYF. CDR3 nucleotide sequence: TGCGCCAGCAGCGCCCGGGACAGGGCACACGAGCAGTACTTC.

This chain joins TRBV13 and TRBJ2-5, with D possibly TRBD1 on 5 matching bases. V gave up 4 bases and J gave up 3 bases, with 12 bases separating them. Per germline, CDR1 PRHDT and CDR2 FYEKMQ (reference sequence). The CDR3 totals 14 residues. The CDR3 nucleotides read TGTGCCAGCAGCTCAACCAGGGAAGAAGAGACCCAGTACTTC. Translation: CASSSTREEETQYF.

CDR3 DNA sequence: TGTGCCAGCAGTGATAGCTCCTATAATTCACCCCTCCACTTT. It translates to CASSDSSYNSPLHF. This chain links TRBV25-1 with TRBJ1-6; D uncertain. Germline CDR1 and CDR2: MGHDK and SYGVNS. This CDR3 has 14 residues. Trimming left V 3 bases short and J 0 bases short, with 3 bases between. The whole variable domain, remainder taken from reference TRBV25-1 and TRBJ1-6, is EADIYQTPRYLVIGTGKKITLECSQTMGHDKMYWYQQDPGMELHLIHYSYGVNSTEKGDLSSESTVSRIRTEHFPLTLESARPSHTSQYLCASSDSSYNSPLHFGNGTRLTVT.

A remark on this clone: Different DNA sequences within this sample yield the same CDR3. Here the CDR3 reads CAISGTENTEAFF. The CDR3 bases are TGTGCCATCAGTGGGACAGAGAACACTGAAGCTTTCTTT. The genes are TRBV10-3 and TRBJ1-1, with D possibly TRBD1 on 6 matching bases. CDR3 size: 13 residues. Between the trimmed V and J ends, which lost 4 bases and 1 base, there was a span of 7 bases. Looked up from germline, CDR1 is ENHRY and CDR2 is SYGVKD.

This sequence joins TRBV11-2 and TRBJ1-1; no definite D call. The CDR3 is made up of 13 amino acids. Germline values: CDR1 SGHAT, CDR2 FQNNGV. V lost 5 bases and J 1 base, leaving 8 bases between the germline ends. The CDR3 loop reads CASSPTENTEAFF. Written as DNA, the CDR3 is TGTGCCAGCAGCCCCACAGAGAACACTGAAGCTTTCTTT.

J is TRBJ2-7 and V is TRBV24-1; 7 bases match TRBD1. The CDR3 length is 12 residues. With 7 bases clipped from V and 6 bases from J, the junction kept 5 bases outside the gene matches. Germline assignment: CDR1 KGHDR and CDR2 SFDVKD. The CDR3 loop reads CATSQTGSEQYF. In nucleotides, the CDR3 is TGTGCCACCAGCCAGACAGGGTCCGAGCAGTACTTC.

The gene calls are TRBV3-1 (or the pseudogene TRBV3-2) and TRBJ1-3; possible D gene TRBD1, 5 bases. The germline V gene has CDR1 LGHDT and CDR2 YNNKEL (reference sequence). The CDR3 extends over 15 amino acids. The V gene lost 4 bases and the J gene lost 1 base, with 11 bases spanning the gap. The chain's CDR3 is CASSPVGGSGNTIYF. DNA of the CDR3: TGTGCCAGCAGCCCTGTGGGGGGGTCTGGAAACACCATATATTTT.

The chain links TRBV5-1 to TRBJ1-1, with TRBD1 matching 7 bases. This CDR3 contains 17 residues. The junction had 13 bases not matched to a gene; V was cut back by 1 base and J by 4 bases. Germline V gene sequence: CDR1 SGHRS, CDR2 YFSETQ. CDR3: CASSLPVERAGGTEAFF. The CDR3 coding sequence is TGCGCCAGCAGCTTGCCTGTAGAGAGAGCAGGGGGCACTGAAGCTTTCTTT.

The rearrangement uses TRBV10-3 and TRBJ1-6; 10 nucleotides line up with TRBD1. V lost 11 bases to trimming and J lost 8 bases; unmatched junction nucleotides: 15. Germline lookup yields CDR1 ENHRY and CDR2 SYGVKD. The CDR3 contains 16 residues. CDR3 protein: CAGRRGGTGVDSPLHF. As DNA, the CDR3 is TGTGCCGGCCGACGAGGAGGGACAGGGGTCGATTCACCCCTCCACTTT.

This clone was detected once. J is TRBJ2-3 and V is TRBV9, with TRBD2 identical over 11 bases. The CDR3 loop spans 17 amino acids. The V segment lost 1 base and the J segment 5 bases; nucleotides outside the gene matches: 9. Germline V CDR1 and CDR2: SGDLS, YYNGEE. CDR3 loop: CASSVWASGGRRDTQYF. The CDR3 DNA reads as TGTGCCAGCAGCGTATGGGCTAGCGGGGGGCGTCGAGATACGCAGTATTTT.

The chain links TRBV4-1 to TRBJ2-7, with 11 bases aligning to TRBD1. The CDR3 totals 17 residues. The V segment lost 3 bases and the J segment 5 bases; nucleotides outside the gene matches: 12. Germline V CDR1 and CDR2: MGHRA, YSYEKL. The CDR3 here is CASSHLVRDRGFDEQYF. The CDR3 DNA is TGCGCCAGCAGCCACCTCGTCCGGGACAGGGGGTTCGACGAGCAGTACTTC.

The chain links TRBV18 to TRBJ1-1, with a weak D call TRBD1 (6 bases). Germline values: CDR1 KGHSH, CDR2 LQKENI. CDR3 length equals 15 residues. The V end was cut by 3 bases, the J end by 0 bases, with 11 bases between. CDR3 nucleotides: TGTGCCAGCTCACCGGGGGGGGGCCTGAACACTGAAGCTTTCTTT. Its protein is CASSPGGGLNTEAFF.

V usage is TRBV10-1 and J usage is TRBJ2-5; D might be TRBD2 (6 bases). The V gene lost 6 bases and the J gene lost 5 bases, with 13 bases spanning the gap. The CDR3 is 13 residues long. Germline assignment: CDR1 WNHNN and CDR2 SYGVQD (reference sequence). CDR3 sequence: CASSLAGSETQYF. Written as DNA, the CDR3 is TGCGCCAGCAGCCTCGCGGGGTCCGAGACCCAGTACTTC.

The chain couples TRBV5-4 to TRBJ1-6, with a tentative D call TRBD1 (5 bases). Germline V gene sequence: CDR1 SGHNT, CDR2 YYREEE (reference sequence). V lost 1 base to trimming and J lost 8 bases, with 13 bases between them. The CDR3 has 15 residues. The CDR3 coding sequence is TGTGCCAGCAGCTTGAGGGGCAGGGAACATTCACCCCTCCACTTT. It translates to CASSLRGREHSPLHF.

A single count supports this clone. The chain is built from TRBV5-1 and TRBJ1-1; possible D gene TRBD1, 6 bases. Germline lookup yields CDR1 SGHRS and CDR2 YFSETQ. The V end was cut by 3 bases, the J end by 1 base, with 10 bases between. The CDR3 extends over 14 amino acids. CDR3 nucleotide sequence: TGCGCCAGCAGCTCCACACAGGGGAACACTGAAGCTTTCTTT. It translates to CASSSTQGNTEAFF.

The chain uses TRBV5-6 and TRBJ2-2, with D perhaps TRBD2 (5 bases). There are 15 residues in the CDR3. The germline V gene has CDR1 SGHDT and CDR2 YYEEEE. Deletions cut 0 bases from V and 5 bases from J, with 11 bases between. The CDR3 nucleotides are TGTGCCAGCAGCTTGGTGGGCCGGAGGACCGGGGAGCTGTTTTTT. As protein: CASSLVGRRTGELFF. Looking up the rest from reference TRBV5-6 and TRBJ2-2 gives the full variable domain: DAGVTQSPTHLIKTRGQQVTLRCSPKSGHDTVSWYQQALGQGPQFIFQYYEEEERQRGNFPDRFSGHQFPNYSSELNVNALLLGDSALYLCASSLVGRRTGELFFGEGSRLTVL.

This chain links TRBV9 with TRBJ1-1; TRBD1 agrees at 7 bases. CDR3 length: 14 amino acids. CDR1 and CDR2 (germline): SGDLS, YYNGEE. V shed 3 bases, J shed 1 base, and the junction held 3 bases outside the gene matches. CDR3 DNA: TGTGCCAGCAGCGGGACAGGAGGGAACACTGAAGCTTTCTTT. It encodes CASSGTGGNTEAFF. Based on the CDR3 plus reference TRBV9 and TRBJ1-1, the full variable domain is DSGVTQTPKHLITATGQRVTLRCSPRSGDLSVYWYQQSLDQGLQFLIQYYNGEERAKGNILERFSAQQFPDLHSELNLSSLELGDSALYFCASSGTGGNTEAFFGQGTRLTVV.